Below, 25 T cell receptor beta chains from the same sample are listed, as sequenced in a study of patients and donors after allogeneic stem cell transplantation. Via MiXCR, TCRdb re-called the RT-PCR reads, giving one row per CDR3 protein. The sample shows some 160,000 distinct CDR3 sequences, nearly 25% of them seen only once. Material for sequencing was blood, either unsorted or a sorted T cell fraction (not recorded which). The receptor set was obtained from a human donor who was either an allogeneic HSCT recipient or a stem cell or donor lymphocyte infusion donor (not recorded which). It is not recorded whose cells these are; they may come from a transplant donor.

The rearrangement links TRBV12-3 or TRBV12-4 to TRBJ2-2; D is ambiguous. The CDR3 sequence is 14 residues long. V lost 4 bases and J 1 base, leaving 7 bases between the germline ends. DNA of the CDR3: TGTGCCAGCAGTTCTCCGTTGAACACCGGGGAGCTGTTTTTT. Protein product: CASSSPLNTGELFF.

This sequence joins TRBV9 and TRBJ1-2; D is possibly TRBD1 (5 bases). CDR3 size: 16 residues. Germline V lookup: CDR1 SGDLS, CDR2 YYNGEE. V lost 0 bases and J 5 bases, leaving 17 bases between the germline ends. CDR3 DNA sequence: TGTGCCAGCAGCGTAGGGGGCAGCTCGGGAAGTTATGGCTACACCTTC. The encoded protein is CASSVGGSSGSYGYTF.

The chain uses TRBV14 and TRBJ2-3; D is uncertain. Germline V gene data show CDR1 as SGHDN and CDR2 as FVKESK. Trimming removed 3 bases at V and 2 bases at J, with 6 bases between. This CDR3 has 13 residues. The CDR3 DNA follows: TGTGCCAGCAGCCATTACACCACAGATACGCAGTATTTT. This codes for CASSHYTTDTQYF.

There are a few counts of this clonotype. This sequence joins TRBV12-3 or TRBV12-4 and TRBJ1-3; D might be TRBD1 (5 bases). The CDR3 length is 14 residues. V was clipped by 6 bases and J by 4 bases, with 13 bases between them. CDR3 in DNA: TGTGCCAGCAGCCCAGGGAGTTCAGGAAACACCATATATTTT. Translation gives CASSPGSSGNTIYF.

This clonotype was detected a few times. This chain links TRBV7-2 with TRBJ1-5; D remains unclear. The CDR3 is made up of 13 amino acids. Germline V CDR1 and CDR2: SGHTA, FQGNSA. Trimming removed 1 base at V and 3 bases at J, with 4 bases between. The CDR3 is CASSLGFNQPQHF. In DNA form, the CDR3 reads TGTGCCAGCAGCTTAGGTTTCAATCAGCCCCAGCATTTT.

The genes are TRBV6-5 and TRBJ1-5; D is unclear. The CDR3 length is 14 residues. V lost 0 bases to trimming and J lost 3 bases, with 6 bases between them. The V gene's germline CDR1 is MNHEY and CDR2 SVGAGI. The CDR3 nucleotides read TGTGCCAGCAGTTACTCAGACACCAATCAGCCCCAGCATTTT. As protein: CASSYSDTNQPQHF.

CDR3 in DNA: TGCAGTGCTAGAGGGGCCAATAATTCACCCCTCCACTTT. It specifies CSARGANNSPLHF. The chain recombines TRBV20-1 with TRBJ1-6; D ambiguous. CDR1 is DFQATT, CDR2 SNEGSKA, per germline (reference sequence). The V end was cut by 1 base, the J end by 5 bases, with 6 bases between. The CDR3 consists of 13 residues.

The chain combines TRBV5-6 with TRBJ2-1; D possibly corresponds to TRBD2 (5 bases). The ends were cut back, 0 bases at V and 4 bases at J, with 11 bases in the middle. The CDR3 runs to 15 residues. Looked up from germline, CDR1 is SGHDT and CDR2 is YYEEEE. CDR3 in amino acids: CASSLGGVVYNEQFF. CDR3 DNA: TGTGCCAGCAGCTTGGGGGGAGTGGTATACAATGAGCAGTTCTTC.

The chain is built from TRBV20-1 and TRBJ2-3; D is perhaps TRBD1 (5 bases). This CDR3 has 15 residues. Per germline, CDR1 DFQATT and CDR2 SNEGSKA (reference sequence). V was cut by 5 bases and J by 2 bases, with 17 bases left in between. In nucleotides, the CDR3 is TGCAGTGCTCCTCCAGGGAATTGGGACACAGATACGCAGTATTTT. Its protein is CSAPPGNWDTDTQYF.

The chain joins TRBV5-1 to TRBJ2-7; 7 nucleotides agree with TRBD1. CDR1 and CDR2 from the germline V gene are SGHRS and YFSETQ. This CDR3 has 13 residues. With 4 bases clipped from V and 3 bases from J, the junction kept 4 bases outside the gene matches. CDR3 loop: CASSIGQDYEQYF. The DNA for the CDR3 is TGCGCCAGCAGCATCGGACAGGACTACGAGCAGTACTTC. Combining the CDR3 with reference TRBV5-1 and TRBJ2-7 gives the whole variable domain KAGVTQTPRYLIKTRGQQVTLSCSPISGHRSVSWYQQTPGQGLQFLFEYFSETQRNKGNFPGRFSGRQFSNSRSEMNVSTLELGDSALYLCASSIGQDYEQYFGPGTRLTVT.

The chain couples TRBV7-2 to TRBJ2-1, with D unclear. CDR3 size: 12 residues. Germline V gene data show CDR1 as SGHTA and CDR2 as FQGNSA. The V end lost 1 base, the J end lost 7 bases, and 5 bases lay between the germline ends. The CDR3 loop is CASSLVFNEQFF. For the CDR3, the DNA is TGTGCCAGCAGCTTAGTCTTTAATGAGCAGTTCTTC.

This clonotype was counted only a few times. V is TRBV4-3 and J is TRBJ2-3; D not certain. Trimming took off 0 bases at V and 6 bases at J, with 10 bases between the two ends. This CDR3 region has 14 residues. Per germline, CDR1 LGHNA and CDR2 YSLEER. CDR3 sequence: CASSQDYNPDTQYF. In nucleotides, the CDR3 is TGCGCCAGCAGCCAAGATTATAATCCGGATACGCAGTATTTT.

The chain combines TRBV20-1 with TRBJ2-7; 9 bases are a match to TRBD2. The J segment lost 9 bases and the V segment lost 3 bases, leaving 12 bases of the junction unmatched. This CDR3 is 14 amino acids long. Germline CDR1 DFQATT, CDR2 SNEGSKA (reference sequence). CDR3 loop: CSARLAGRNTMQYF. The CDR3, as DNA: TGCAGTGCTAGGCTAGCGGGGAGAAATACGATGCAGTACTTC.

The chain links TRBV12-3 or TRBV12-4 to TRBJ1-2; D ambiguous. This CDR3 comprises 14 residues. V lost 0 bases to trimming and J lost 4 bases, with 9 bases between them. CDR3 region: CASSLAGFLYGYTF. CDR3 bases: TGTGCCAGCAGTTTAGCCGGCTTCCTCTATGGCTACACCTTC.

This clonotype occurred a few times. This chain links TRBV7-2 with TRBJ2-6; the D gene is possibly TRBD1 (6 bases). The CDR3 is 19 amino acids. V was trimmed by 5 bases and J by 0 bases, leaving 20 bases between them. Germline V gives CDR1 SGHTA, CDR2 FQGNSA. The CDR3 loop is CASSHQGQLKNSGANVLTF. CDR3 nucleotide sequence: TGTGCCAGCAGCCATCAAGGACAGCTTAAAAACTCTGGGGCCAACGTCCTGACTTTC.

With regard to this clonotype: At one end the junction does not follow the germline gene, possibly because of a read error. V is TRBV20-1 and J is TRBJ2-3, with D possibly TRBD2 on 5 matching bases. The CDR3 spans 13 residues. Germline loops: CDR1 DFQATT, CDR2 SNEGSKA (reference sequence). The CDR3 DNA sequence: TGCAGTGCTAGATCCGCTAGCAAAGATACGCAGTATTTT. It is translated as CSARSASKDTQYF.

The genes are TRBV19 and TRBJ2-7; 7 bases map to TRBD1. With 6 bases clipped from V and 3 bases from J, the junction kept 14 bases outside the gene matches. This CDR3 contains 16 residues. Per germline, CDR1 LNHDA and CDR2 SQIVND (reference sequence). CDR3 coding DNA: TGTGCCAGTAGCCCAACGACAGGGAATAATGTCTACGAGCAGTACTTC. Its translation is CASSPTTGNNVYEQYF.

The J gene is TRBJ2-7, the V gene TRBV15; D is undetermined. CDR1 LNHNV and CDR2 YYDKDF come from the germline V gene (reference sequence). V was pared by 1 base and J by 3 bases, with 10 bases between. The CDR3 loop spans 14 amino acids. CDR3 region: CATSRVEWDYEQYF. The CDR3, as DNA: TGTGCCACCAGCAGAGTGGAGTGGGACTACGAGCAGTACTTC.

The V gene is TRBV5-1, the J gene TRBJ2-3; D may be TRBD2 (5 bases). V lost 0 bases to trimming and J lost 2 bases, with 16 bases between them. This CDR3 has 17 residues. Germline CDR1 reads SGHRS; CDR2 reads YFSETQ. For the CDR3, the DNA is TGCGCCAGCAGCTTGGGAGCGGACCCATTAAACACAGATACGCAGTATTTT. It is translated as CASSLGADPLNTDTQYF.

The chain recombines TRBV27 with TRBJ1-4, with 7 positions matching TRBD1. The V segment lost 6 bases and the J segment 5 bases; nucleotides outside the gene matches: 12. The germline V gene has CDR1 MNHEY and CDR2 SMNVEV (reference sequence). The CDR3 covers 16 residues. The CDR3 loop reads CASSLAPGQRNEKLFF. CDR3 coding DNA: TGTGCCAGCAGCTTAGCCCCGGGACAGAGGAATGAAAAACTGTTTTTT.

In its sample, this clonotype was seen a few times. The chain recombines TRBV13 with TRBJ2-5, with TRBD2 matching 12 bases. Germline CDR1 and CDR2: PRHDT and FYEKMQ (reference sequence). V dropped 2 bases and J dropped 6; count of bases not matched to a gene: 4. The CDR3 runs 15 residues. The CDR3 DNA sequence: TGTGCCAGCAGCTTACTAGCGGGGGGGCCAAAGACCCAGTACTTC. This translates into CASSLLAGGPKTQYF.

The V gene is TRBV29-1, the J gene TRBJ2-7; a possible D gene is TRBD2 (5 bases). The CDR3 contains 12 residues. CDR1 and CDR2 from the germline V gene are SQVTM and ANQGSEA. Between the trimmed V and J ends, which lost 5 bases and 4 bases, there was a span of 12 bases. The CDR3 DNA sequence: TGCAGCGTTCGCCGAGGGTTATACGAGCAGTACTTC. Translating gives CSVRRGLYEQYF.

The V call is TRBV5-1, the J call TRBJ2-7; D tentatively reads TRBD1 or TRBD2 (5 bases each). The CDR3 is 12 residues long. V dropped 7 bases and J dropped 1 base, with 9 bases sitting between them. Germline lookup yields CDR1 SGHRS and CDR2 YFSETQ. As DNA, the CDR3 is TGCGCCAGCCGGGGCCTTTCCTACGAGCAGTACTTC. As protein: CASRGLSYEQYF.

The chain has TRBV5-1 and TRBJ2-2; TRBD2 agrees at 13 bases. Germline assignment: CDR1 SGHRS and CDR2 YFSETQ. This CDR3 region has 18 residues. Losses at the gene ends were 3 bases for V and 0 bases for J; bases not matched to a gene: 5. CDR3 DNA sequence: TGCGCCAGCAGCTCGGGACTAGCGGGGATAGCGAACACCGGGGAGCTGTTTTTT. This translates into CASSSGLAGIANTGELFF.

This chain joins TRBV20-1 and TRBJ1-3; D is unresolved. CDR3 length equals 13 residues. The ends were cut back, 5 bases at V and 2 bases at J, with 10 bases in the middle. In germline, CDR1 is DFQATT, CDR2 SNEGSKA (reference sequence). DNA of the CDR3: TGCAGTGCTGTGAACGAGGCTGGAAACACCATATATTTT. This gives the protein CSAVNEAGNTIYF.